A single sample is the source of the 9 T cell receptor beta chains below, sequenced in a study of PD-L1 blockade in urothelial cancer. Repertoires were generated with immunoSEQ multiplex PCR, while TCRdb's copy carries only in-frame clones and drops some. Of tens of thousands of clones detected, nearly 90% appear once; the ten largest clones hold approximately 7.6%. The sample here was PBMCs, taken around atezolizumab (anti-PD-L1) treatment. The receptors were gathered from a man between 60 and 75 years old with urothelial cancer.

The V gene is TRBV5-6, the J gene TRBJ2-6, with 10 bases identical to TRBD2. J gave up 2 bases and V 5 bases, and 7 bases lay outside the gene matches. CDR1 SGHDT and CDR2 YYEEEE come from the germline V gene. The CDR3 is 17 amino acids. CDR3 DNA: TGTGCCAGCAGATTACTAGCGGGGCAGACTGGGGCCAACGTCCTGACTTTC. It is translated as CASRLLAGQTGANVLTF.

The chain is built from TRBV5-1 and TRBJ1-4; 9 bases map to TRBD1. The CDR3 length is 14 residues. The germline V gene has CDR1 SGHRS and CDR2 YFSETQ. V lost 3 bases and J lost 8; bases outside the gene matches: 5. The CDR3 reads CASSSRQGDEKLFF. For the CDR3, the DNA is TGCGCCAGCAGCTCGCGACAGGGGGACGAAAAACTGTTTTTT.

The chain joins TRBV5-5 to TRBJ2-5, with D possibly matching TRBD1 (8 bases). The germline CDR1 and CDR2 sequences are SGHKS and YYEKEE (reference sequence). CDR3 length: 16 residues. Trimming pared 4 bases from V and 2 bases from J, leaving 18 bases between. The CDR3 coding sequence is TGTGCCAGCAGCATATACGACAGGGGAGGGCAAGAGACCCAGTACTTC. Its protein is CASSIYDRGGQETQYF. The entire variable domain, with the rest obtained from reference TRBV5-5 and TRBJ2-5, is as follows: DAGVTQSPTHLIKTRGQQVTLRCSPISGHKSVSWYQQVLGQGPQFIFQYYEKEERGRGNFPDRFSARQFPNYSSELNVNALLLGDSALYLCASSIYDRGGQETQYFGPGTRLLVL.

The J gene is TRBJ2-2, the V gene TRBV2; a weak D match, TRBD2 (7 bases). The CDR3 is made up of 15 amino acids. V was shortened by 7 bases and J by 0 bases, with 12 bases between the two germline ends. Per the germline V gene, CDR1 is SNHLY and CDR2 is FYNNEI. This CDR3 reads CASMGGPANTGELFF. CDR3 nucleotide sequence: TGTGCCAGCATGGGGGGGCCGGCGAACACCGGGGAGCTGTTTTTT.

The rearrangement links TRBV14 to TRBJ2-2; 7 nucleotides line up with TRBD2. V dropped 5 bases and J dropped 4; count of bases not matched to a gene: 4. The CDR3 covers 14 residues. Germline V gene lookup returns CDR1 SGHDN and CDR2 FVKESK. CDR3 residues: CASSTSGGTGELFF. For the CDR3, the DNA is TGTGCCAGCAGCACTTCGGGGGGCACCGGGGAGCTGTTTTTT. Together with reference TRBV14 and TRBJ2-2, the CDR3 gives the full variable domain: EAGVTQFPSHSVIEKGQTVTLRCDPISGHDNLYWYRRVMGKEIKFLLHFVKESKQDESGMPNNRFLAERTGGTYSTLKVQPAELEDSGVYFCASSTSGGTGELFFGEGSRLTVL.

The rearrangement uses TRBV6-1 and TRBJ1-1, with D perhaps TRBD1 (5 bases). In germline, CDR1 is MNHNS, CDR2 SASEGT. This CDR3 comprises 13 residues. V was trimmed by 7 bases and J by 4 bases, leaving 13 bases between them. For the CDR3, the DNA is TGTGCCAGCACCGATGGGGGGGGCACTGAAGCTTTCTTT. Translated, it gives CASTDGGGTEAFF.

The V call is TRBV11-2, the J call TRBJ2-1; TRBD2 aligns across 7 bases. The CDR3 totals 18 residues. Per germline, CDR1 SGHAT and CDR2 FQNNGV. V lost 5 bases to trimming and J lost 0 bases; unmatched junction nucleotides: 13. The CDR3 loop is CASSPHWDYLSSYNEQFF. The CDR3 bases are TGTGCCAGCAGCCCTCATTGGGACTACCTGAGCTCCTACAATGAGCAGTTCTTC.

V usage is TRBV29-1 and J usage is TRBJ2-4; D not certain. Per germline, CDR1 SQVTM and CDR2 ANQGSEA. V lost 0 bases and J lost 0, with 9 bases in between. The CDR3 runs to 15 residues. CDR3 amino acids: CSVEDEELAKNIQYF. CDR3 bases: TGCAGCGTTGAAGATGAGGAATTAGCCAAAAACATTCAGTACTTC.

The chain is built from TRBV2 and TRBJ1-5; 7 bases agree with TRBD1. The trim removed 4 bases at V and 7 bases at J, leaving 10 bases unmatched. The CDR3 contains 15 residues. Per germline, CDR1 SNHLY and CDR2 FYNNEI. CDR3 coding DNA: TGTGCCAGCAGTGCGGGAGGGGGCAGCTTCCAGCCCCAGCATTTT. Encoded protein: CASSAGGGSFQPQHF. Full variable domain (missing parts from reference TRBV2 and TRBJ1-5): EPEVTQTPSHQVTQMGQEVILRCVPISNHLYFYWYRQILGQKVEFLVSFYNNEISEKSEIFDDQFSVERPDGSNFTLKIRSTKLEDSAMYFCASSAGGGSFQPQHFGDGTRLSIL.